This record concerns one T cell receptor beta chain sequence. This clonotype is termed large (0.1 to 1%). Its antigen remains unidentified. No qualities accompany the bases; no much larger clone lies one base away. The data were obtained in a study. Spanning cysteine to phenylalanine, the CDR3 consists of 14 amino acids. Kept here is only the CDR3 DNA, which spans 42 bases and is read in frame from base 1. The germline V gene specifies SGHTA as CDR1 and FQGTGA as CDR2. V is reduced by 5 bases and J by 1 base, leaving a spacing of 8 bases between them. For sequencing, an Illumina MiSeq was employed. TCRdb reran the public reads through fastp at Q25 and MiXCR, keeping productive beta chains. Each entry is one CDR3 protein sequence, shown with its most common DNA and genes. The sample profile shows some 4,000 distinct CDR3 sequences; over 9.5% of them were found once. About 13% of the sample rests with the top ten.

The sequenced sample was CD4+ T cells from synovial fluid. The clonotype was recovered from a human donor with rheumatoid arthritis. The chain joins TRBV7-3 to TRBJ2-2; no D gene can be assigned with confidence. For the CDR3, the sequence is CASSRDQNTGELFF. The nucleotide sequence is given as TGTGCCAGCAGCCGAGACCAGAACACCGGGGAGCTGTTTTTT.